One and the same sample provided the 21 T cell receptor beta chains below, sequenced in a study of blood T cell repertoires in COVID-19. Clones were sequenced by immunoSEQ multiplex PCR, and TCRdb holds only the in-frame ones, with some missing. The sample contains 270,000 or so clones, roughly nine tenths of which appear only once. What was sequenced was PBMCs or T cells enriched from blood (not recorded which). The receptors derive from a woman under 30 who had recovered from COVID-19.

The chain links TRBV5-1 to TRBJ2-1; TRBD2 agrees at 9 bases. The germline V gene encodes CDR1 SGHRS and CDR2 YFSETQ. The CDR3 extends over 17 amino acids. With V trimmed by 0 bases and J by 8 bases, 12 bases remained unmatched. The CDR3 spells CASSLDPLGGGADEQFF. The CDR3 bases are TGCGCCAGCAGCTTGGACCCCCTGGGCGGGGGGGCGGATGAGCAGTTCTTC.

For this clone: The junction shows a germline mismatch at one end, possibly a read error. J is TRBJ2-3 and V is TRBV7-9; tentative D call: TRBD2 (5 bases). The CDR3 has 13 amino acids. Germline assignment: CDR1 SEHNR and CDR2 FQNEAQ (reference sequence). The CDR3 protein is CASSLATADTQYF. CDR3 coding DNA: TGTGCCAGCAGCCTAGCCACGGCAGATACGCAGTATTTT.

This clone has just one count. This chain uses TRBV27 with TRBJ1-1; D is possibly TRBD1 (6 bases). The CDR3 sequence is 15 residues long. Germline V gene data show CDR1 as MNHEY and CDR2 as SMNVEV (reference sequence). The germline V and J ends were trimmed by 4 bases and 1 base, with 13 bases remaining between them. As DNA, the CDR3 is TGTGCCAGCAGTTCTTACAGGGTCCGGAACACTGAAGCTTTCTTT. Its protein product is CASSSYRVRNTEAFF.

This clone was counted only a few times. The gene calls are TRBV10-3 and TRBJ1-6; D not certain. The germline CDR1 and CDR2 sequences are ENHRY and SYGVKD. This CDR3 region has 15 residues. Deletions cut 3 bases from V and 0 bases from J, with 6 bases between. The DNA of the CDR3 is TGTGCCATCAGTGAAGGGAGCTCCTATAATTCACCCCTCCACTTT. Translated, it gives CAISEGSSYNSPLHF.

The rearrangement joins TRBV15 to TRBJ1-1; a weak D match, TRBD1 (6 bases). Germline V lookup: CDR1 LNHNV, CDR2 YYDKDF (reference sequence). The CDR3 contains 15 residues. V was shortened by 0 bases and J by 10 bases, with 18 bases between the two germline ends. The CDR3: CATSRESTGAPGAFF. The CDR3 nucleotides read TGTGCCACCAGCAGAGAGTCGACAGGTGCCCCGGGAGCTTTCTTT. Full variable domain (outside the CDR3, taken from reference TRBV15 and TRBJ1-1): DAMVIQNPRYQVTQFGKPVTLSCSQTLNHNVMYWYQQKSSQAPKLLFHYYDKDFNNEADTPDNFQSRRPNTSFCFLDIRSPGLGDTAMYLCATSRESTGAPGAFFGQGTRLTVV.

The CDR3 sequence is CASSYSDTEAFF. Here the CDR3 DNA reads TGTGCCAGCAGTTATAGTGACACTGAAGCTTTCTTT. The chain uses TRBV6-2 or TRBV6-3 and TRBJ1-1, with unresolved D. CDR3 length equals 12 residues. Looked up from germline, CDR1 is MNHEY and CDR2 is SVGEGT. Trimming cost V 3 bases and J 3 bases, with 5 bases left between them.

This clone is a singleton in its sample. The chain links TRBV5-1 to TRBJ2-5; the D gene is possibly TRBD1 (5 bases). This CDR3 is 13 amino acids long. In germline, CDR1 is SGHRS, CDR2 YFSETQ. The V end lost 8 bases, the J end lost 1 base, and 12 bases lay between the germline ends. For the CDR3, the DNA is TGCGCCAGTTTCCAGGGCCCCCAAGAGACCCAGTACTTC. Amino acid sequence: CASFQGPQETQYF.

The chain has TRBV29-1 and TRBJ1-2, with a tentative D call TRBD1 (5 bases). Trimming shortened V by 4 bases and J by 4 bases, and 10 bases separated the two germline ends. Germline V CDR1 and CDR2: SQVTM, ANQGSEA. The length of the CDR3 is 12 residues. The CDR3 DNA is TGCAGCGTTGTCCAGGGTGGCTATGGCTACACCTTC. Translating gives CSVVQGGYGYTF.

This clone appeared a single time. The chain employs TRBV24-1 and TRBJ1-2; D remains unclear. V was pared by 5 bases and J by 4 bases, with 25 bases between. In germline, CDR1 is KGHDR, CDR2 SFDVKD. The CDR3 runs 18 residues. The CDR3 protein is CATSAPGGIGDAPYGYTF. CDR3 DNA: TGTGCCACCAGTGCCCCAGGCGGGATAGGCGACGCGCCCTATGGCTACACCTTC.

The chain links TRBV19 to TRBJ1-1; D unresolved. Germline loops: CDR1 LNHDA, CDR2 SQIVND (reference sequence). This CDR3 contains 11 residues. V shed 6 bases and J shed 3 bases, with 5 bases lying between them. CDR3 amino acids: CASREDTEAFF. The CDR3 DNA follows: TGTGCCAGTAGGGAGGACACTGAAGCTTTCTTT.

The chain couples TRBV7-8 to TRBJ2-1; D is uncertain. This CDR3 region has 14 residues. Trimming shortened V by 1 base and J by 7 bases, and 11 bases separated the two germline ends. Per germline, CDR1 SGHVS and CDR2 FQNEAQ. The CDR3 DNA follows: TGTGCCAGCAGCTTAGTAGGTGGGCAGAATGAGCAGTTCTTC. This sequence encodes CASSLVGGQNEQFF. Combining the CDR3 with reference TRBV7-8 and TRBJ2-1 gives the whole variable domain GAGVSQSPRYKVAKRGQDVALRCDPISGHVSLFWYQQALGQGPEFLTYFQNEAQLDKSGLPSDRFFAERPEGSVSTLKIQRTQQEDSAVYLCASSLVGGQNEQFFGPGTRLTVL.

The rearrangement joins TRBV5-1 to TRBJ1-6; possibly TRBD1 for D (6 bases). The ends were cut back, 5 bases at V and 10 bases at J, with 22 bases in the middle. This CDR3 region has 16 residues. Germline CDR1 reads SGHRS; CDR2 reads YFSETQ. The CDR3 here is CASSNSLAGGGSPLHF. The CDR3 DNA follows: TGCGCCAGCAGTAACTCGCTAGCGGGGGGCGGATCACCCCTCCACTTT.

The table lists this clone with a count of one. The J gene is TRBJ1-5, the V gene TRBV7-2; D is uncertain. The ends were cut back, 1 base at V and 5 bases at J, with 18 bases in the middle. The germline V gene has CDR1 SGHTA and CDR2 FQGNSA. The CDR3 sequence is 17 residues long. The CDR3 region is CASSLGAAAALYQPQHF. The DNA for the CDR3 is TGTGCCAGCAGCTTAGGGGCAGCAGCAGCCCTTTATCAGCCCCAGCATTTT. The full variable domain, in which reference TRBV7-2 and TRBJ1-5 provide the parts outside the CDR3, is GAGVSQSPSNKVTEKGKDVELRCDPISGHTALYWYRQSLGQGLEFLIYFQGNSAPDKSGLPSDRFSAERTGGSVSTLTIQRTQQEDSAVYLCASSLGAAAALYQPQHFGDGTRLSIL.

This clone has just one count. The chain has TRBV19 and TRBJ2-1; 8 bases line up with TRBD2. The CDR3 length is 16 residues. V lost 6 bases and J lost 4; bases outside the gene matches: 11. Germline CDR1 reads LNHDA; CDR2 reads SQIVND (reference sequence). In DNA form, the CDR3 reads TGTGCCAGTAGGGCCGGGAGGGGAGCGGGTTACAATGAGCAGTTCTTC. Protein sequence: CASRAGRGAGYNEQFF.

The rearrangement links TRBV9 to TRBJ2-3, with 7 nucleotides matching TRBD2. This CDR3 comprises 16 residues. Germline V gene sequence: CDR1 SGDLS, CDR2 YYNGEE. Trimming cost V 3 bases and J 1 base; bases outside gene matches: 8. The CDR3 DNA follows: TGTGCCAGCAGCGCCTATGGTACTAGCGGCACAGATACGCAGTATTTT. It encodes CASSAYGTSGTDTQYF.

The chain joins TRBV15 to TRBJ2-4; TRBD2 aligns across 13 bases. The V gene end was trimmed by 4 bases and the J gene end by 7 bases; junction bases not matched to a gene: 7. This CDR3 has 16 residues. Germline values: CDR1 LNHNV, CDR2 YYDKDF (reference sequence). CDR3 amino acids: CATSIITTSGRNIQYF. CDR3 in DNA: TGTGCCACCAGCATCATTACGACTAGCGGGAGGAACATTCAGTACTTC.

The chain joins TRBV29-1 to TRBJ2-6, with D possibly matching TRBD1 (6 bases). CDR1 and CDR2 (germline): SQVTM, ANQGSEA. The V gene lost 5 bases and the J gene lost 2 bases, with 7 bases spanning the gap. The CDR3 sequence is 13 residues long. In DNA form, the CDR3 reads TGCAGCGTTTCAGGGGCTGGGGCCAACGTCCTGACTTTC. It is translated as CSVSGAGANVLTF.

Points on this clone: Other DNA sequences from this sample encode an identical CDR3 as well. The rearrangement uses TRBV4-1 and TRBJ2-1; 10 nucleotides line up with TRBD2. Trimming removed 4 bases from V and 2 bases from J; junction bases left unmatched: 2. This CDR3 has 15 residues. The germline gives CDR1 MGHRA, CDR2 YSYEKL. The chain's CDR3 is CASSLTSGAYNEQFF. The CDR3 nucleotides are TGCGCCAGCAGCCTTACTAGCGGGGCCTACAATGAGCAGTTCTTC.

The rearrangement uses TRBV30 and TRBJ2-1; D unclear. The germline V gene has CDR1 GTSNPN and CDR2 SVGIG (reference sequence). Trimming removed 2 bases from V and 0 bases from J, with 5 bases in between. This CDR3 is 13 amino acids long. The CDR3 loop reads CAWSLSSYNEQFF. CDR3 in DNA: TGTGCCTGGAGTCTAAGCTCCTACAATGAGCAGTTCTTC.

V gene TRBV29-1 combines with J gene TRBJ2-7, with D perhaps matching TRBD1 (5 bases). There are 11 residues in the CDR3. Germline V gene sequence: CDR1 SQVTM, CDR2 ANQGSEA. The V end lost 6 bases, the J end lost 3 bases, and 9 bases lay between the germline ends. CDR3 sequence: CSVATDYEQYF. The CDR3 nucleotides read TGCAGCGTCGCGACAGACTACGAGCAGTACTTC.

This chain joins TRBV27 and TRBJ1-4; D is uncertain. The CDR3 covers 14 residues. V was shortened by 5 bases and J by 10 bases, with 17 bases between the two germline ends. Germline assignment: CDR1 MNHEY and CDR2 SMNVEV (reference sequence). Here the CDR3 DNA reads TGTGCCAGCAGTCCAGGAGCGGGGTTGGGAAAACTGTTTTTT. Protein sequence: CASSPGAGLGKLFF.